Detailed here is one TCR beta chain. These data are taken from a study of blood T cell repertoires in COVID-19. Trimming pared 7 bases from V and 0 bases from J, leaving 15 bases between. The CDR3 is made up of 15 amino acids. CDR1 is MNHNY, CDR2 SVGAGI, per germline (reference sequence). Only in-frame clones appear in the TCRdb table, and some are missing; sequencing was by immunoSEQ multiplex PCR. The top ten hold 15% of the sample, which has 200,000 to 250,000 clones, just under 85% seen once. Among Cohort 3 donors, those recovered had two negative PCRs, clearance, or symptom resolution. The chain uses TRBV6-6 and TRBJ1-2; D is undetermined. The sequence was collected from a man in his forties who had recovered from COVID-19. Sequenced sample: PBMCs or T cells enriched from blood (not recorded which). This CDR3 reads CASTGRPITNYGYTF. The CDR3 DNA sequence: TGTGCCAGCACAGGCAGACCCATAACTAACTATGGCTACACCTTC.